The rows below give T cell receptor beta chains drawn from one sample of a study of blood T cell repertoires in COVID-19. Sequenced by immunoSEQ multiplex PCR; TCRdb stores in-frame clones only, minus some. In the table there are about 250,000 clones, about 83% of which are singletons. The sample taken for sequencing was peripheral blood. These receptors all stem from a woman aged 80 or over with COVID-19, enrolled during active disease. Both conserved end residues are part of each CDR3. Each record gives: J gene, clone size, V gene, D gene, CDR3 length, CDR3 protein, CDR3 DNA. The D gene is left open where the match is weak. Some rows mark clone size as missing; the rest say once, few, many or name a class of expanded clone.

J: TRBJ1-3
size: few
V: TRBV6-5
D: .
length: 14
CDR3: CASVRQASGNTIYF
DNA: TGTGCCAGCGTAAGGCAGGCCTCTGGAAACACCATATATTTT

J: TRBJ2-1
size: .
V: TRBV5-4
D: TRBD1
length: 15
CDR3: CASSFGGTGDYEQFF
DNA: TGTGCCAGCAGCTTTGGGGGGACAGGGGATTATGAGCAGTTCTTC

J: TRBJ1-4
size: .
V: TRBV4-3
D: .
length: 18
CDR3: CASSQERQGPATNEKLFF
DNA: TGCGCCAGCAGCCAAGAAAGGCAGGGCCCAGCGACTAATGAAAAACTGTTTTTT

J: TRBJ1-2
size: many
V: TRBV19
D: .
length: 13
CDR3: CATMDSLNYGYTF
DNA: TGTGCCACGATGGACAGCTTAAACTATGGCTACACCTTC

J: TRBJ1-2
size: .
V: TRBV6-5
D: TRBD1
length: 16
CDR3: CASSFTLGTGNFGYTF
DNA: TGTGCCAGCAGTTTCACCCTCGGGACAGGGAATTTTGGCTACACCTTC

J: TRBJ1-5
size: .
V: TRBV5-6
D: .
length: 15
CDR3: CASSLGGFSGWPQHF
DNA: TGTGCCAGCAGCTTGGGAGGGTTTTCAGGATGGCCCCAGCATTTT

J: TRBJ1-2
size: .
V: TRBV7-9
D: .
length: 12
CDR3: CASSLVVSGYTF
DNA: TGTGCCAGCAGCTTAGTTGTCAGTGGCTACACCTTC

J: TRBJ2-1
size: .
V: TRBV5-1
D: TRBD2
length: 16
CDR3: CASSMTPGLAINEQFF
DNA: TGCGCCAGCTCGATGACACCGGGACTAGCGATTAATGAGCAGTTCTTC

J: TRBJ1-1
size: .
V: TRBV2
D: .
length: 13
CDR3: CASIGQWNTEAFF
DNA: TGTGCCAGCATTGGACAATGGAACACTGAAGCTTTCTTT

J: TRBJ1-4
size: .
V: TRBV19
D: .
length: 16
CDR3: CASTTRGQAAFEKLFF
DNA: TGTGCCAGTACTACCAGGGGTCAGGCCGCCTTTGAAAAACTGTTTTTT

J: TRBJ2-3
size: .
V: TRBV5-1
D: .
length: 13
CDR3: CASSSQGTDTQYF
DNA: TGCGCCAGCAGCTCCCAGGGGACGGATACGCAGTATTTT

J: TRBJ2-2
size: .
V: TRBV27
D: .
length: 14
CDR3: CASSLSGNTGELFF
DNA: TGTGCCAGCAGTTTATCCGGGAACACCGGGGAGCTGTTTTTT

J: TRBJ1-1
size: .
V: TRBV5-1
D: .
length: 13
CDR3: CASSFQGNTEAFF
DNA: TGCGCCAGCAGTTTTCAGGGGAACACTGAAGCTTTCTTT

J: TRBJ1-1
size: .
V: TRBV7-8
D: .
length: 14
CDR3: CASSLQGWNTEAFF
DNA: TGTGCCAGCAGCTTACAGGGATGGAACACTGAAGCTTTCTTT

J: TRBJ1-2
size: .
V: TRBV3-1/TRBV3-2
D: .
length: 13
CDR3: CASSQTGTYGYTF
DNA: TGTGCCAGCAGCCAAACAGGGACCTATGGCTACACCTTC

J: TRBJ1-3
size: .
V: TRBV12-3/TRBV12-4
D: .
length: 12
CDR3: CASSRNRDPIYF
DNA: TGTGCCAGCAGCCGAAACAGAGACCCCATATATTTT

J: TRBJ1-3
size: .
V: TRBV6-5
D: .
length: 16
CDR3: CASSLKTATSGNTIYF
DNA: TGTGCCAGCAGTTTAAAGACAGCAACCTCTGGAAACACCATATATTTT

J: TRBJ2-5
size: .
V: TRBV28
D: .
length: 16
CDR3: CASSLLGQGRDRTQYF
DNA: TGTGCCAGCAGTTTGTTAGGGCAGGGGAGGGATCGGACCCAGTACTTC

J: TRBJ1-4
size: .
V: TRBV30
D: .
length: 11
CDR3: CAWSGNEKLFF
DNA: TGTGCCTGGTCGGGTAATGAAAAACTGTTTTTT

J: TRBJ2-5
size: .
V: TRBV28
D: TRBD2
length: 15
CDR3: CASSASGGKAETQYF
DNA: TGTGCCAGCAGTGCTAGCGGGGGAAAGGCAGAGACCCAGTACTTC

J: TRBJ2-3
size: .
V: TRBV29-1
D: .
length: 12
CDR3: CSVEVAPDTQYF
DNA: TGCAGCGTTGAAGTGGCTCCAGATACGCAGTATTTT

J: TRBJ2-7
size: .
V: TRBV5-4
D: TRBD1
length: 14
CDR3: CASSATGQGYEQYF
DNA: TGTGCCAGCAGCGCGACGGGACAGGGCTACGAGCAGTACTTC

J: TRBJ2-7
size: .
V: TRBV30
D: .
length: 12
CDR3: CASTGTFYEQYF
DNA: TGTGCCTCCACCGGGACTTTCTACGAGCAGTACTTC

J: TRBJ1-1
size: .
V: TRBV27
D: .
length: 15
CDR3: CASSLSGAVSTEAFF
DNA: TGTGCCAGCAGTTTATCTGGCGCGGTATCCACTGAAGCTTTCTTT

J: TRBJ1-2
size: .
V: TRBV6-5
D: .
length: 15
CDR3: CASSYSQGYSYGYTF
DNA: TGTGCCAGCAGTTACTCACAGGGATACAGCTATGGCTACACCTTC

J: TRBJ2-7
size: once
V: TRBV10-3
D: TRBD1
length: 15
CDR3: CAISPGQMPSYEQYF
DNA: TGTGCCATCAGTCCGGGACAGATGCCCTCCTACGAGCAGTACTTC

J: TRBJ1-2
size: once
V: TRBV3-1/TRBV3-2
D: TRBD1
length: 14
CDR3: CASSQAQGADGYTF
DNA: TGTGCCAGCAGCCAGGCGCAGGGGGCGGATGGCTACACCTTC

J: TRBJ1-2
size: .
V: TRBV2
D: .
length: 14
CDR3: CASRENRDSYGYTF
DNA: TGTGCCAGCAGGGAAAACAGGGATTCCTATGGCTACACCTTC

J: TRBJ2-3
size: .
V: TRBV6-5
D: .
length: 14
CDR3: CASRRGGGTDTQYF
DNA: TGTGCCAGCAGGAGAGGGGGAGGCACAGATACGCAGTATTTT

J: TRBJ1-4
size: .
V: TRBV6-1
D: TRBD1
length: 16
CDR3: CASSAGDRARNEKLFF
DNA: TGTGCCAGCAGTGCGGGGGACAGGGCCCGTAATGAAAAACTGTTTTTT

J: TRBJ1-1
size: few
V: TRBV9
D: TRBD1
length: 15
CDR3: CASSVWSGQGAEAFF
DNA: TGTGCCAGCAGCGTATGGTCGGGACAGGGTGCTGAAGCTTTCTTT

J: TRBJ2-3
size: .
V: TRBV10-3
D: .
length: 14
CDR3: CAISEARDTDTQYF
DNA: TGTGCCATCAGTGAGGCCAGGGACACAGATACGCAGTATTTT

J: TRBJ2-5
size: .
V: TRBV2
D: .
length: 14
CDR3: CASGPTVYQETQYF
DNA: TGTGCCAGCGGTCCTACAGTTTACCAAGAGACCCAGTACTTC

J: TRBJ2-1
size: .
V: TRBV7-6
D: .
length: 13
CDR3: CASSFNSYNEQFF
DNA: TGTGCCAGCAGCTTTAACAGCTACAATGAGCAGTTCTTC

J: TRBJ2-1
size: .
V: TRBV28
D: TRBD2
length: 13
CDR3: CASSTLGGSEQFF
DNA: TGTGCCAGCAGTACCCTGGGGGGGTCTGAGCAGTTCTTC

J: TRBJ2-5
size: .
V: TRBV19
D: .
length: 13
CDR3: CASSTQVRETQYF
DNA: TGTGCCAGTAGTACACAGGTTCGAGAGACCCAGTACTTC

J: TRBJ2-3
size: .
V: TRBV5-4
D: .
length: 17
CDR3: CASSPNIARTNTDTQYF
DNA: TGTGCCAGCAGCCCTAACATAGCCCGGACTAACACAGATACGCAGTATTTT

J: TRBJ1-2
size: .
V: TRBV15
D: TRBD1
length: 15
CDR3: CATSRDRDRGGGYTF
DNA: TGTGCCACCAGCAGGGACCGGGACAGGGGAGGTGGCTACACCTTC

J: TRBJ1-6
size: .
V: TRBV3-1/TRBV3-2
D: .
length: 15
CDR3: CASSQGTGVGPPLHF
DNA: TGTGCCAGCAGCCAAGGAACAGGAGTAGGTCCACCCCTCCACTTT

J: TRBJ2-7
size: once
V: TRBV2
D: TRBD1
length: 14
CDR3: CASSVQGVRYEQYF
DNA: TGTGCCAGCAGTGTGCAGGGGGTGAGGTACGAGCAGTACTTC

J: TRBJ1-2
size: .
V: TRBV15
D: .
length: 13
CDR3: CATSPTGNYGYTF
DNA: TGTGCCACCAGCCCTACAGGGAACTATGGCTACACCTTC

J: TRBJ1-1
size: .
V: TRBV5-6
D: TRBD1
length: 15
CDR3: CASTQGGQGHTEAFF
DNA: TGTGCCAGCACCCAAGGCGGACAGGGCCACACTGAAGCTTTCTTT

J: TRBJ1-1
size: few
V: TRBV28
D: TRBD1
length: 14
CDR3: CASGLQGAGTEAFF
DNA: TGTGCCAGCGGGCTACAGGGGGCAGGCACTGAAGCTTTCTTT

J: TRBJ2-6
size: once
V: TRBV7-3
D: .
length: 17
CDR3: CASSLQGSASGANVLTF
DNA: TGTGCCAGCAGCCTGCAGGGTAGTGCCTCTGGGGCCAACGTCCTGACTTTC

J: TRBJ2-2
size: .
V: TRBV28
D: TRBD2
length: 16
CDR3: CASRSSLAGGAGELFF
DNA: TGTGCCAGCCGTTCAAGCCTCGCGGGGGGGGCCGGGGAGCTGTTTTTT

J: TRBJ1-6
size: .
V: TRBV28
D: .
length: 14
CDR3: CASNPGSYNSPLHF
DNA: TGTGCCAGTAACCCGGGCTCCTATAATTCACCCCTCCACTTT

J: TRBJ1-1
size: .
V: TRBV29-1
D: .
length: 12
CDR3: CSVGQQGTEAFF
DNA: TGCAGCGTTGGACAGCAGGGCACTGAAGCTTTCTTT

J: TRBJ1-2
size: once
V: TRBV2
D: TRBD1
length: 14
CDR3: CASSDRTGDYGYTF
DNA: TGTGCCAGCAGTGATCGTACAGGGGACTATGGCTACACCTTC

J: TRBJ1-2
size: .
V: TRBV19
D: .
length: 12
CDR3: CASKGGGYGYTF
DNA: TGTGCCAGTAAAGGGGGGGGCTATGGCTACACCTTC

J: TRBJ1-4
size: .
V: TRBV6-4
D: TRBD1
length: 15
CDR3: CASSDAAGGHEKLFF
DNA: TGTGCCAGCAGTGACGCGGCAGGGGGCCATGAAAAACTGTTTTTT

J: TRBJ1-5
size: .
V: TRBV28
D: .
length: 15
CDR3: CASSYQGGRNQPQHF
DNA: TGTGCCAGCAGTTATCAGGGAGGGAGAAATCAGCCCCAGCATTTT

J: TRBJ1-1
size: .
V: TRBV10-3
D: .
length: 15
CDR3: CAISESAGKNTEAFF
DNA: TGTGCCATCAGTGAGTCGGCAGGGAAGAACACTGAAGCTTTCTTT

J: TRBJ2-3
size: once
V: TRBV5-4
D: TRBD2
length: 14
CDR3: CASKLGGATDTQYF
DNA: TGTGCCAGCAAATTGGGAGGGGCCACAGATACGCAGTATTTT

J: TRBJ1-4
size: .
V: TRBV5-8
D: .
length: 15
CDR3: CASILGTNINEKLFF
DNA: TGTGCCAGCATACTGGGGACAAATATTAATGAAAAACTGTTTTTT

J: TRBJ1-4
size: .
V: TRBV5-4
D: TRBD1
length: 14
CDR3: CASSLAGGFEKLFF
DNA: TGTGCCAGCAGCTTGGCAGGGGGATTTGAAAAACTGTTTTTT